These 31 T cell receptor beta chains originate from one sample sequenced in a study of regulatory T cells in long-lasting Graves disease (dated by TCRdb to about 2021). The meaning of the sample's time point label: persistent/refractory GD, antithyroid drugs over 5 years with positive TRAb. RNA was extracted from PBMCs in TRIzol for both TCR sequencing and RNA sequencing. The library was obtained by multiplex PCR. Instrument used: Illumina HiSeq 4000. iRepertoire HTBI primers and Arm-PCR amplification of CDR3 regions were used to construct TCR beta libraries. TCRdb trimmed the raw reads at Q25, called clones with MiXCR and kept productive beta chains. Each CDR3 protein appears once, grouped with its most common genes and DNA. For this sample the table gives 500,000 to 800,000 distinct CDR3 sequences, of which around 30% were detected only once. The top ten hold about 40% of the sample. The material was peripheral blood mononuclear cells (PBMCs), obtained when the disease was refractory, from a patient treated with antithyroid drugs. The receptor set was obtained from a female donor with Graves disease.

This clonotype was seen at least ten times. This rearrangement joins TRBV12-3 or TRBV12-4 to TRBJ1-2; D is unresolved. CDR3 length: 15 residues. V was cut by 2 bases and J by 8 bases, with 18 bases left in between. CDR3 coding DNA: TGTGCCAGCAGTTTAACGCCGGCCTTATCGGAGGGCTACACCTTC. It codes for CASSLTPALSEGYTF.

In DNA, the CDR3 is TGTGCCAGCAGCGTACGAGCTGGGGCCAACGTCCTGACTTTC. This translates into CASSVRAGANVLTF. The chain is built from TRBV7-3 and TRBJ2-6; D gene ambiguous. The CDR3 has 14 amino acids. Germline V gene lookup returns CDR1 SGHTA and CDR2 FQGTGA. V was shortened by 5 bases and J by 2 bases, with 7 bases between the two germline ends.

This clonotype occurred many times. CDR3 loop: CASSYPGVETQYF. CDR3 DNA sequence: TGTGCCAGCAGTTACCCTGGAGTAGAGACCCAGTACTTC. The rearrangement joins TRBV6-5 to TRBJ2-5; D gene unclear. V lost 2 bases and J 4 bases, leaving 8 bases between the germline ends. The CDR3 runs to 13 residues. Per the germline V gene, CDR1 is MNHEY and CDR2 is SVGAGI.

This clonotype was seen more than once but under ten times. V gene TRBV12-3 or TRBV12-4 combines with J gene TRBJ1-5, with no clear D. The V end lost 2 bases, the J end lost 8 bases, and 13 bases lay between the germline ends. The CDR3 consists of 14 residues. DNA for the CDR3: TGTGCCAGCAGTTTAAGGGAATTCTCGGAGCCCCAGCATTTT. Translated, it gives CASSLREFSEPQHF.

This clonotype has more than one count but fewer than ten. J is TRBJ1-1 and V is TRBV10-3, with D unclear. Germline CDR1 and CDR2: ENHRY and SYGVKD. V lost 6 bases, J lost 0 bases, and 5 bases lay in between. This CDR3 has 12 amino acids. The CDR3 nucleotides are TGTGCCATCAGAGAAATGAACACTGAAGCTTTCTTT. Its translation is CAIREMNTEAFF.

This clonotype was seen a handful of times. The chain is built from TRBV20-1 and TRBJ2-7; D unclear. V dropped 6 bases and J dropped 4 bases, with 22 bases sitting between them. The CDR3 has 15 residues. The germline V gene encodes CDR1 DFQATT and CDR2 SNEGSKA (reference sequence). CDR3 bases: TGCAGTGCAGAGGATGTGTCCGGAGTTGGGTACGAGCAGTACTTC. Residues: CSAEDVSGVGYEQYF.

The chain carries TRBV12-3 or TRBV12-4 and TRBJ1-1, with a tentative D call TRBD1 (6 bases). The CDR3 has 16 amino acids. Trimming removed 8 bases at V and 4 bases at J, with 23 bases between. The CDR3 here is CASLPEGGTELTEAFF. CDR3 nucleotide sequence: TGTGCCAGCCTCCCCGAGGGGGGAACTGAACTCACTGAAGCTTTCTTT.

This chain connects TRBV7-9 to TRBJ1-1, with 12 bases identical to TRBD1. Per the germline V gene, CDR1 is SEHNR and CDR2 is FQNEAQ (reference sequence). This CDR3 contains 16 residues. With V trimmed by 1 base and J by 6 bases, 6 bases remained unmatched. The CDR3 is CASSLGGQGAGAEAFF. CDR3 coding DNA: TGTGCCAGCAGCTTAGGGGGACAGGGGGCAGGAGCTGAAGCTTTCTTT.

The chain has TRBV5-1 and TRBJ1-5, with D maybe TRBD1 (6 bases). CDR1 is SGHRS and CDR2 is YFSETQ in the germline V gene. V lost 0 bases, J lost 7 bases, and 14 bases lay in between. CDR3 length equals 15 residues. In DNA form, the CDR3 reads TGCGCCAGCAGCTTGGCCCCGGGGCAGGGGCAGCCCCAGCATTTT. As protein: CASSLAPGQGQPQHF.

This clonotype showed up many times. Relative to the germline gene, one junction end is altered; a read error may explain this. The genes are TRBV12-3 or TRBV12-4 and TRBJ2-7; unclear D gene. CDR3 length equals 12 residues. The CDR3 nucleotides read TGTGCCAGCAGTTTTCTCGGGTCTCGCTTAACCTTC. Its translation: CASSFLGSRLTF.

This chain connects TRBV5-1 to TRBJ2-7; 10 bases align to TRBD1. Germline V lookup: CDR1 SGHRS, CDR2 YFSETQ. The CDR3 covers 15 residues. V dropped 0 bases and J dropped 4; count of bases not matched to a gene: 4. The CDR3 reads CASSLATGGGYEQYF. In DNA form, the CDR3 reads TGCGCCAGCAGCTTGGCGACAGGGGGCGGGTACGAGCAGTACTTC.

This clonotype has a handful of counts. J is TRBJ1-4 and V is TRBV19; 8 positions agree with TRBD1. V lost 4 bases and J lost 2; bases outside the gene matches: 6. The CDR3 contains 16 residues. The germline V gene has CDR1 LNHDA and CDR2 SQIVND (reference sequence). The CDR3 nucleotides are TGTGCCAGTAGTACCCCGACAGGGGTGACTAATGAAAAACTGTTTTTT. Encoded protein: CASSTPTGVTNEKLFF.

This clonotype was detected a few times. The J gene is TRBJ1-5, the V gene TRBV20-1, with 11 bases aligning to TRBD1. This CDR3 spans 15 amino acids. Germline CDR1 is DFQATT and CDR2 is SNEGSKA (reference sequence). V was pared by 6 bases and J by 5 bases, with 9 bases of the junction left unmatched. The CDR3 spells CSAQGQGGEYQPQHF. The CDR3 DNA sequence: TGCAGTGCCCAGGGACAGGGGGGAGAATATCAGCCCCAGCATTTT.

This clonotype was counted a few times. The J gene is TRBJ1-4, the V gene TRBV25-1; 7 nucleotides match TRBD1. The CDR3 has 14 amino acids. With V trimmed by 1 base and J by 12 bases, 8 bases remained unmatched. CDR1 MGHDK and CDR2 SYGVNS come from the germline V gene. The CDR3 region is CASSEWKGARELFF. DNA for the CDR3: TGTGCCAGCAGTGAATGGAAGGGGGCTCGTGAACTGTTTTTT.

The table lists this clonotype with a few counts. The rearrangement links TRBV13 to TRBJ2-7; 14 nucleotides match TRBD2. The CDR3 consists of 18 residues. CDR1 is PRHDT, CDR2 FYEKMQ, per germline (reference sequence). The V segment lost 5 bases and the J segment 5 bases; nucleotides outside the gene matches: 14. The CDR3 sequence: CASSKHLTRTSGRNEQYF. The DNA for the CDR3 is TGTGCCAGCAGCAAACATCTCACTAGGACTAGCGGGAGGAACGAGCAGTACTTC.

The chain carries TRBV20-1 and TRBJ2-1; 7 bases align to TRBD2. V dropped 0 bases and J dropped 2; count of bases not matched to a gene: 7. The CDR3 totals 16 residues. CDR1 and CDR2 (germline): DFQATT, SNEGSKA (reference sequence). The CDR3 nucleotides are TGCAGTGCTAGAGATGCTAGCGGAGGGGCCTACAATGAGCAGTTCTTC. Its translation is CSARDASGGAYNEQFF.

J is TRBJ2-7 and V is TRBV11-2; a weak D match, TRBD2 (5 bases). The CDR3 is 16 amino acids. Per the germline V gene, CDR1 is SGHAT and CDR2 is FQNNGV. Trimming took off 1 base at V and 4 bases at J, with 17 bases between the two ends. The CDR3 is CASSLAVTTAFYEQYF. DNA of the CDR3: TGTGCCAGCAGCTTAGCGGTGACTACGGCTTTTTACGAGCAGTACTTC.

This clonotype showed up many times. The chain carries TRBV12-3 or TRBV12-4 and TRBJ2-5; D uncertain. The CDR3 loop spans 15 amino acids. V was shortened by 1 base and J by 0 bases, with 9 bases between the two germline ends. The CDR3 DNA reads TGTGCCAGCAGTTTAGGCAGGCTTAACCAAGAGACCCAGTACTTC. Protein sequence: CASSLGRLNQETQYF.

This clonotype appeared many times. The rearrangement joins TRBV11-2 to TRBJ2-7; 9 bases agree with TRBD2. Germline assignment: CDR1 SGHAT and CDR2 FQNNGV. This CDR3 comprises 15 residues. After removal of 2 bases from V and 6 bases from J, the junction contained 8 bases not matched to a gene. CDR3 coding DNA: TGTGCCAGCAGCTTATTCGCGGGAGGGCCCTCCGAGCAGTACTTC. Translating gives CASSLFAGGPSEQYF.

The chain couples TRBV6-5 to TRBJ1-1; D not resolved. CDR1 MNHEY and CDR2 SVGAGI come from the germline V gene. The CDR3 is 15 residues long. V dropped 4 bases and J dropped 3 bases, with 15 bases sitting between them. CDR3 DNA: TGTGCCAGCAGTTCGATTCCCGAGAGTCACACTGAAGCTTTCTTT. It translates to CASSSIPESHTEAFF.

The rearrangement links TRBV7-9 to TRBJ1-1; D is ambiguous. The germline V gene encodes CDR1 SEHNR and CDR2 FQNEAQ (reference sequence). The CDR3 is 14 residues long. With 2 bases removed from V and 3 bases from J, the gap between germline ends came to 10 bases. The chain's CDR3 is CASSLSMEDTEAFF. CDR3 bases: TGTGCCAGCAGCTTATCGATGGAGGACACTGAAGCTTTCTTT.

This chain links TRBV10-3 with TRBJ1-5, with D maybe TRBD1 (5 bases). Trimming removed 2 bases from V and 7 bases from J, with 18 bases in between. The CDR3 runs to 16 residues. Germline CDR1 is ENHRY and CDR2 is SYGVKD. The CDR3 spells CAISETGTNNRQPQHF. DNA of the CDR3: TGTGCCATCAGTGAGACCGGGACTAATAACCGCCAGCCCCAGCATTTT.

CDR3 protein: CASSQPPQRPDTQYF. The CDR3 DNA follows: TGTGCCAGCAGCCAACCCCCCCAGAGGCCAGATACGCAGTATTTT. This sequence joins TRBV12-3 or TRBV12-4 and TRBJ2-3, with D unresolved. This CDR3 comprises 15 residues. Deletions cut 6 bases from V and 4 bases from J, with 17 bases between.

This clonotype was seen at least ten times. CDR3 DNA sequence: TGTGCCAGCAGTCGCAGGGGAGATGGAAACACCATATATTTT. Amino acid sequence: CASSRRGDGNTIYF. The V gene is TRBV6-1, the J gene TRBJ1-3; possible D gene TRBD1, 6 bases. The germline CDR1 and CDR2 sequences are MNHNS and SASEGT. V gave up 5 bases and J gave up 3 bases, with 11 bases separating them. The CDR3 extends over 14 amino acids.

This rearrangement joins TRBV12-3 or TRBV12-4 to TRBJ1-5; D is ambiguous. The length of the CDR3 is 16 residues. V lost 2 bases and J lost 4, with 15 bases in between. The CDR3 loop reads CASSLSLGRKNQPQHF. The CDR3 region has the DNA TGTGCCAGCAGTTTAAGTCTAGGCAGGAAAAATCAGCCCCAGCATTTT.

The chain recombines TRBV30 with TRBJ1-1; weak D call: TRBD1 (6 bases). Germline CDR1 reads GTSNPN; CDR2 reads SVGIG (reference sequence). The CDR3 contains 11 residues. The CDR3 DNA sequence: TGTCTGGGGGGCGCAAACACTGAAGCTTTCTTT. It translates to CLGGANTEAFF.

The chain couples TRBV18 to TRBJ1-6; no clear D. Germline V lookup: CDR1 KGHSH, CDR2 LQKENI. The V gene lost 2 bases and the J gene lost 7 bases, with 9 bases spanning the gap. The CDR3 contains 14 residues. CDR3 protein: CASSPGQANSPLHF. As DNA, the CDR3 is TGTGCCAGCTCACCAGGGCAGGCGAATTCACCCCTCCACTTT.

The V gene is TRBV13, the J gene TRBJ2-1; 12 bases line up with TRBD2. Germline CDR1 reads PRHDT; CDR2 reads FYEKMQ (reference sequence). The CDR3 runs to 16 residues. Trimming removed 4 bases from V and 7 bases from J; junction bases left unmatched: 8. The CDR3 is CASSSTLAGGRNEQFF. The CDR3 bases are TGTGCCAGCAGCTCGACACTAGCGGGAGGAAGGAATGAGCAGTTCTTC.

The rearrangement uses TRBV2 and TRBJ1-4; the D gene is possibly TRBD1 (5 bases). V was shortened by 7 bases and J by 0 bases, with 12 bases between the two germline ends. There are 15 residues in the CDR3. Germline loops: CDR1 SNHLY, CDR2 FYNNEI. CDR3 residues: CASTFQGPTNEKLFF. CDR3 sequence (DNA): TGTGCCAGCACGTTTCAGGGTCCAACTAATGAAAAACTGTTTTTT.

The V call is TRBV19, the J call TRBJ2-7; the D gene is possibly TRBD2 (6 bases). V was shortened by 5 bases and J by 6 bases, with 14 bases between the two germline ends. The CDR3 runs 13 residues. The germline CDR1 and CDR2 sequences are LNHDA and SQIVND (reference sequence). The DNA of the CDR3 is TGTGCCAGTAGTTCCCGGGGGTGCGGCGAGCAGTACTTC. Amino acids: CASSSRGCGEQYF.

This clonotype was recorded a few times. The J gene is TRBJ2-5, the V gene TRBV12-3 or TRBV12-4; D unclear. Deletions cut 5 bases from V and 5 bases from J, with 18 bases between. This CDR3 is built from 15 residues. The CDR3 DNA sequence: TGTGCCAGCAGTCTCAAAGCCGGGCGAGCGGAGACCCAGTACTTC. It specifies CASSLKAGRAETQYF.